These 5 T cell receptor beta chains share one sample of origin, sequenced in a study of spatial heterogeneity in lung cancer. TCRdb ran MiXCR on the 5' RACE reads and lists one entry per CDR3 protein. Here the sample spans under 8,000 distinct CDR3 sequences, about 6.7% being singletons. The antigens of these receptors remain unknown. The time point denotes: sample taken at primary tumor resection. Points from the study as a whole: Tracking of tumor mutation counts was seen in expanded intratumoral alpha and beta TCR counts.

Sequences were derived from lung tumor tissue, sampled at surgery. The receptors stem from a male donor with early-stage non-small cell lung cancer.

This clonotype was seen ten or more times. The genes are TRBV6-2 or TRBV6-3 and TRBJ2-3, with D tentatively TRBD1 or TRBD2 (6 bases each). V gave up 6 bases and J gave up 7 bases, with 11 bases separating them. CDR1 is MNHEY, CDR2 SVGEGT, per germline. This CDR3 contains 12 residues. This CDR3 is CASRGGGHTQYF. The CDR3 bases are TGTGCCAGCAGAGGAGGGGGGCATACGCAGTATTTT.

This clonotype was seen ten or more times. The J gene is TRBJ2-7, the V gene TRBV7-6; 8 bases are shared with TRBD2. The CDR3 consists of 16 residues. Germline V gene sequence: CDR1 SGHVS, CDR2 FNYEAQ. J gave up 9 bases and V 5 bases, and 18 bases lay outside the gene matches. The chain's CDR3 is CASSPRSGRSWEVQYF. The CDR3 DNA is TGTGCCAGCAGCCCCCGCAGCGGGAGAAGTTGGGAGGTGCAGTACTTC.

This clonotype was picked up a small number of times. A much larger clonotype is one base distant, so this may be a read error. V and J are TRBV5-5 and TRBJ2-2, with 8 bases aligning to TRBD1. This CDR3 region has 15 residues. CDR1 SGHKS and CDR2 YYEKEE come from the germline V gene (reference sequence). Written as DNA, the CDR3 is TGTGTCAGCACCCTAGTCAGGGGGCGGACCGGGGAGCTGTTTTTT. Amino acids: CVSTLVRGRTGELFF.

At least ten counts were recorded for this clonotype. CDR3 DNA: TGTGCCAGCAGTTACTCGGGGACAGGGAGGTATTATGGCTACACCTTC. This gives the protein CASSYSGTGRYYGYTF. V gene TRBV6-6 combines with J gene TRBJ1-2, with TRBD1 identical over 9 bases. J was trimmed by 5 bases and V by 0 bases; bases with no gene match: 7. The CDR3 extends over 16 amino acids. Germline V lookup: CDR1 MNHNY, CDR2 SVGAGI (reference sequence).

Sample share makes this clonotype medium-sized. The rearrangement joins TRBV28 to TRBJ2-7; TRBD1 matches at 10 bases. In germline, CDR1 is MDHEN, CDR2 SYDVKM. V was pared by 6 bases and J by 4 bases, with 6 bases of the junction left unmatched. This CDR3 region has 14 residues. The CDR3: CASSGTGVWYEQYF. CDR3 nucleotides: TGTGCCAGCAGCGGGACAGGGGTTTGGTACGAGCAGTACTTC. Full variable domain (outside the CDR3, taken from reference TRBV28 and TRBJ2-7): DVKVTQSSRYLVKRTGEKVFLECVQDMDHENMFWYRQDPGLGLRLIYFSYDVKMKEKGDIPEGYSVSREKKERFSLILESASTNQTSMYLCASSGTGVWYEQYFGPGTRLTVT.